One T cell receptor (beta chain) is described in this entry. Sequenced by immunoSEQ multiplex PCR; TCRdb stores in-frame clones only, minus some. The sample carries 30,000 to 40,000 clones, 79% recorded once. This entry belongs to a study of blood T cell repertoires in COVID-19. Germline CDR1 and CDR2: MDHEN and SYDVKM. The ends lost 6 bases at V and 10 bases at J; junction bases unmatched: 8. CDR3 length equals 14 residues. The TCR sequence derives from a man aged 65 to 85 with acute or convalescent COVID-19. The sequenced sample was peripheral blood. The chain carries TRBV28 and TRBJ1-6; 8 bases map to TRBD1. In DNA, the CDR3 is TGTGCCAGCAGCTCGGGACAGGAGCACTCACCCCTCCACTTT. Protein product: CASSSGQEHSPLHF. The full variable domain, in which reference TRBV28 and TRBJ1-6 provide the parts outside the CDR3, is DVKVTQSSRYLVKRTGEKVFLECVQDMDHENMFWYRQDPGLGLRLIYFSYDVKMKEKGDIPEGYSVSREKKERFSLILESASTNQTSMYLCASSSGQEHSPLHFGNGTRLTVT.